The sequence of this TCR beta chain was determined in a study of identifying expanded T cells in peripheral blood. Study-wide results and caveats: Differentially abundant clones: about 1.2 between replicates, approximately 16 at around 15 days, 18 to 20 at four. Across healthy donors, higher total template counts meant significantly greater two-week count variance.

Trimming cost V 0 bases and J 2 bases, with 7 bases left between them. The CDR3 is made up of 13 amino acids. Germline assignment: CDR1 GTSNPN and CDR2 SVGIG (reference sequence). Healthy donors had no documented immune events, such as infections, while sampled. Concerning this clone itself: As yet, its antigen is unknown.

Some clones are missing from TCRdb's copy, which holds only in-frame ones; the method was immunoSEQ multiplex PCR. The sample records around 75,000 clones, about nine tenths being singletons. This chain connects TRBV30 to TRBJ1-1, with no clear D. The sample taken for sequencing was blood. The receptor was derived from a person between 18 and 75 years old in good health. CDR3 coding DNA: TGTGCCTGGAGTGTATACGCCAACACTGAAGCTTTCTTT. Protein sequence: CAWSVYANTEAFF.